These 5 T cell receptor beta chains share one sample of origin, sequenced in a study of OX40 agonist ivuxolimab in advanced cancers. Only in-frame clones appear in the TCRdb table, and some are missing; sequencing was by immunoSEQ multiplex PCR. This repertoire shows over 30,000 clones, 70% to 85% found once; its top ten account for 23%. The sample consisted of CD4+ or CD8+ T cells sorted from blood, taken in a trial of the OX40 agonist ivuxolimab. These receptors all come from an adult with an advanced solid tumor such as melanoma, head and neck, liver or kidney cancer.

Note on this clone: Other DNA sequences in the same sample also yield this CDR3. This sequence joins TRBV5-1 and TRBJ1-1, with TRBD1 identical over 8 bases. The CDR3 contains 14 residues. The germline CDR1 and CDR2 sequences are SGHRS and YFSETQ. Trimming removed 0 bases from V and 3 bases from J; junction bases left unmatched: 1. CDR3 in DNA: TGCGCCAGCAGCTTGGCAGGGGGCTACACTGAAGCTTTCTTT. Its protein product is CASSLAGGYTEAFF.

This clone turned up a few times. The chain joins TRBV5-6 to TRBJ2-1; 7 positions agree with TRBD2. Trimming removed 4 bases from V and 10 bases from J; junction bases left unmatched: 17. This CDR3 has 16 residues. Germline values: CDR1 SGHDT, CDR2 YYEEEE. The CDR3, as DNA: TGTGCCAGCAGCCTAAGCGCGGCGGGGGACTTAGGGGAGCAGTTCTTC. It codes for CASSLSAAGDLGEQFF.

The gene calls are TRBV5-4 and TRBJ1-2; D is possibly TRBD1 (5 bases). Trimming removed 0 bases at V and 10 bases at J, with 19 bases between. The CDR3 loop spans 15 amino acids. Per the germline V gene, CDR1 is SGHNT and CDR2 is YYREEE (reference sequence). CDR3 nucleotide sequence: TGTGCCAGCAGCTTGGGGGGAAGGGGCGTAGATGACTACACCTTC. It encodes CASSLGGRGVDDYTF.

The rearrangement uses TRBV28 and TRBJ1-1; 7 positions agree with TRBD1. Trimming cost V 5 bases and J 4 bases; bases outside gene matches: 10. The CDR3 runs 15 residues. Per the germline V gene, CDR1 is MDHEN and CDR2 is SYDVKM. The DNA of the CDR3 is TGTGCCAGCAGTCTCCCGACAGGGTATGGCACTGAAGCTTTCTTT. This encodes CASSLPTGYGTEAFF.

This clone was seen only once. The V call is TRBV16, the J call TRBJ2-7; possibly TRBD1 for D (5 bases). Germline CDR1 and CDR2: KGHSY and FQNENV. V dropped 5 bases and J dropped 4 bases, with 15 bases sitting between them. CDR3 length: 14 residues. The CDR3 DNA sequence: TGTGCCAGCAGCGACGGGCCAGGGAAATACGAGCAGTACTTC. Residues: CASSDGPGKYEQYF. Complete variable domain (other parts from reference TRBV16 and TRBJ2-7): GEEVAQTPKHLVRGEGQKAKLYCAPIKGHSYVFWYQQVLKNEFKFLISFQNENVFDETGMPKERFSAKCLPNSPCSLEIQATKLEDSAVYFCASSDGPGKYEQYFGPGTRLTVT.